This entry features one T cell receptor beta chain sequence. The CDR3 is 12 amino acids. From germline, CDR1 is SNHLY and CDR2 FYNNEI. The V gene lost 9 bases and the J gene lost 1 base, with 9 bases spanning the gap. In terms of age and location, participants ranged from about 18 to 100 years and lived in under 30 US areas. Clones were sequenced by immunoSEQ multiplex PCR, and TCRdb holds only the in-frame ones, with some missing. The repertoire holds under 150,000 clones, with 80% to 85% as singletons. The sample belongs to a study of blood T cell repertoires in COVID-19. The sample taken for sequencing was PBMCs or T cells enriched from blood (not recorded which). The clonotype was recovered from a man aged 25 to 45 who had recovered from COVID-19. The chain combines TRBV2 with TRBJ1-1; D may be TRBD1 (5 bases). CDR3 sequence reads: CARGHENTEAFF. The CDR3 DNA follows: TGTGCCAGAGGACACGAGAACACTGAAGCTTTCTTT.